One sample yielded the 24 T cell receptor beta chains listed below, sequenced in a study of blood T cell repertoires in COVID-19. Repertoires were generated with immunoSEQ multiplex PCR, while TCRdb's copy carries only in-frame clones and drops some. The sample records about 76,000 clones, roughly 88% being singletons. The sequencing input was peripheral blood. Receptor source: a man over 45 with active COVID-19.

The chain combines TRBV9 with TRBJ1-4, with a weak D call TRBD1 (6 bases). CDR1 is SGDLS and CDR2 is YYNGEE in the germline V gene. Trimming removed 3 bases at V and 0 bases at J, with 9 bases between. This CDR3 region has 15 residues. The CDR3 DNA follows: TGTGCCAGCAGCGAGCGGACAGCAACTAATGAAAAACTGTTTTTT. It translates to CASSERTATNEKLFF.

The rearrangement uses TRBV14 and TRBJ2-7; D might be TRBD2 (6 bases). Germline CDR1 reads SGHDN; CDR2 reads FVKESK. There are 13 residues in the CDR3. The germline V and J ends were trimmed by 8 bases and 0 bases, with 11 bases remaining between them. The CDR3: CASGLGGSYEQYF. In DNA, the CDR3 is TGTGCCAGCGGGTTGGGGGGCTCCTACGAGCAGTACTTC.

This chain joins TRBV28 and TRBJ2-3, with D unresolved. CDR1 and CDR2 from the germline V gene are MDHEN and SYDVKM. The CDR3 spans 13 residues. The V gene lost 2 bases and the J gene lost 3 bases, with 6 bases spanning the gap. CDR3 sequence (DNA): TGTGCCAGCAGTTTAAGGAGTACAGATACGCAGTATTTT. Protein sequence: CASSLRSTDTQYF.

V usage is TRBV15 and J usage is TRBJ2-7, with 8 bases identical to TRBD1. The length of the CDR3 is 16 residues. In germline, CDR1 is LNHNV, CDR2 YYDKDF (reference sequence). Trimming removed 1 base from V and 6 bases from J; junction bases left unmatched: 11. DNA of the CDR3: TGTGCCACCAGCAGAGGTTTGGGGACAGGACTGGGCGAGCAGTACTTC. Residues: CATSRGLGTGLGEQYF.

The rearrangement links TRBV7-8 to TRBJ1-1; D gene ambiguous. Per the germline V gene, CDR1 is SGHVS and CDR2 is FQNEAQ. Between the trimmed V and J ends, which lost 8 bases and 4 bases, there was a span of 17 bases. The CDR3 has 14 amino acids. Here the CDR3 DNA reads TGTGCCAGCGAACTTCTACCGGGTAGCACTGAAGCTTTCTTT. Translating gives CASELLPGSTEAFF.

V gene TRBV5-1 combines with J gene TRBJ2-7; the D gene is possibly TRBD1 (6 bases). Germline CDR1 reads SGHRS; CDR2 reads YFSETQ. V lost 0 bases, J lost 5 bases, and 6 bases lay in between. This CDR3 comprises 12 residues. The CDR3 bases are TGCGCCAGCAGCTTGGCAGGGGACGAGCAGTACTTC. This encodes CASSLAGDEQYF.

This clone was observed a handful of times. The V and J genes are TRBV28 and TRBJ1-5, with a weak D call TRBD1 (6 bases). CDR3 length: 15 amino acids. The ends were cut back, 4 bases at V and 3 bases at J, with 13 bases in the middle. The V gene's germline CDR1 is MDHEN and CDR2 SYDVKM. CDR3 protein: CASSSGQIHNQPQHF. The CDR3 nucleotides are TGTGCCAGCAGTTCTGGACAGATTCACAATCAGCCCCAGCATTTT.

This clone was detected a few times. The junction does not match germline at one end; this may be a read error. The chain is built from TRBV28 and TRBJ1-2; D may be TRBD1 (5 bases). This CDR3 region has 13 residues. Per the germline V gene, CDR1 is MDHEN and CDR2 is SYDVKM. The chain's CDR3 is CASSGGTDYRYTF. The CDR3 DNA reads TGTGCCAGCAGTGGGGGAACGGACTATCGCTACACCTTC.

Only one count was recorded for this clone. V is TRBV2 and J is TRBJ2-1, with 8 bases aligning to TRBD2. The CDR3 loop spans 17 amino acids. The J segment lost 6 bases and the V segment lost 6 bases, leaving 16 bases of the junction unmatched. Germline V lookup: CDR1 SNHLY, CDR2 FYNNEI. The CDR3 region has the DNA TGTGCCAGCAGGAGGAAGAGCGGGGGTCCTCCGGGCAATGAGCAGTTCTTC. This translates into CASRRKSGGPPGNEQFF.

V is TRBV10-1 and J is TRBJ1-3; 9 bases map to TRBD1. V lost 9 bases and J lost 2; bases outside the gene matches: 8. CDR3 length: 15 amino acids. Germline CDR1 is WNHNN and CDR2 is SYGVQD (reference sequence). The CDR3 reads CARIIRDRAGNTIYF. In DNA, the CDR3 is TGCGCCAGGATAATCCGGGACAGGGCTGGAAACACCATATATTTT.

This chain links TRBV9 with TRBJ2-7; 8 bases line up with TRBD2. Per germline, CDR1 SGDLS and CDR2 YYNGEE. The CDR3 has 15 amino acids. V was clipped by 4 bases and J by 0 bases; unmatched bases: 6. The CDR3 DNA reads TGTGCCAGCAGCCCGGGAGGGGGACCCTCCTACGAGCAGTACTTC. This translates into CASSPGGGPSYEQYF.

Only one count was recorded for this clone. The rearrangement joins TRBV11-2 to TRBJ1-4; TRBD1 aligns across 9 bases. V gave up 5 bases and J gave up 5 bases; unmatched junction bases: 3. The CDR3 contains 14 residues. Germline V gene sequence: CDR1 SGHAT, CDR2 FQNNGV. The DNA for the CDR3 is TGTGCCAGCAGCCAGGACAGGGGAAATGAAAAACTGTTTTTT. This encodes CASSQDRGNEKLFF.

Only one count was recorded for this clone. Written as DNA, the CDR3 is TGTGCCAGCAGCTTAAGCCGGGAGTATGGCTACACCTTC. It encodes CASSLSREYGYTF. This chain uses TRBV7-2 with TRBJ1-2; D is uncertain. Germline CDR1 and CDR2: SGHTA and FQGNSA. The CDR3 length is 13 residues. The germline V and J ends were trimmed by 2 bases and 5 bases, with 9 bases remaining between them.

This sequence joins TRBV7-2 and TRBJ2-5; D is ambiguous. Trimming pared 4 bases from V and 5 bases from J, leaving 11 bases between. Germline loops: CDR1 SGHTA, CDR2 FQGNSA. This CDR3 has 13 residues. As DNA, the CDR3 is TGTGCCAGCAGCTCCGGCGGTCCGGAGACCCAGTACTTC. This encodes CASSSGGPETQYF.

The chain recombines TRBV28 with TRBJ2-1; D is perhaps TRBD2 (7 bases). Germline values: CDR1 MDHEN, CDR2 SYDVKM. This CDR3 is built from 18 residues. V was clipped by 7 bases and J by 7 bases, with 29 bases between them. This CDR3 is CASKGGGSGGRMINEQFF. In DNA, the CDR3 is TGTGCCAGCAAAGGGGGGGGTTCAGGTGGGCGTATGATAAATGAGCAGTTCTTC.

The chain couples TRBV3-1 (or the pseudogene TRBV3-2) to TRBJ2-1, with 9 bases lining up with TRBD1. Germline CDR1 LGHDT, CDR2 YNNKEL (reference sequence). V lost 5 bases and J lost 5; bases outside the gene matches: 16. The CDR3 spans 18 residues. DNA of the CDR3: TGTGCCAGCAGCTCCTGGACAGGGGTCGGAGGAATCGACAATGAGCAGTTCTTC. Its translation is CASSSWTGVGGIDNEQFF.

This chain connects TRBV6-2 or TRBV6-3 to TRBJ2-1, with 11 nucleotides matching TRBD2. Trimming at V came to 6 bases and at J to 2 bases, leaving 12 bases not matched to a gene. This CDR3 is 18 amino acids long. Germline V gene sequence: CDR1 MNHEY, CDR2 SVGEGT. The CDR3 loop is CASSPRRFSGRAYNEQFF. CDR3 nucleotide sequence: TGTGCCAGCAGCCCGAGGCGGTTTAGCGGGAGGGCCTACAATGAGCAGTTCTTC.

The CDR3 nucleotides read TGTGCCAGTAGTGTCCGGACAGGGTATAGCAATCAGCCCCAGCATTTT. Amino acids: CASSVRTGYSNQPQHF. The chain couples TRBV19 to TRBJ1-5; 8 bases align to TRBD1. CDR3 size: 16 residues. V trimming: 5 bases; J trimming: 0 bases; junction bases outside the gene matches: 6. Germline lookup yields CDR1 LNHDA and CDR2 SQIVND (reference sequence).

V gene TRBV7-2 combines with J gene TRBJ1-1, with 8 bases that match TRBD1. Germline CDR1 is SGHTA and CDR2 is FQGNSA. V trimming: 2 bases; J trimming: 1 base; junction bases outside the gene matches: 0. The CDR3 is 14 residues long. The CDR3 loop reads CASSLTGGNTEAFF. CDR3 sequence (DNA): TGTGCCAGCAGCTTAACAGGGGGGAACACTGAAGCTTTCTTT.

This clone is medium-sized in the sample. The V gene is TRBV19, the J gene TRBJ1-5, with 11 bases fitting TRBD1. The V and J ends lost 5 bases and 6 bases, in that order; junction bases with no gene match: 6. Germline V gene data show CDR1 as LNHDA and CDR2 as SQIVND (reference sequence). This CDR3 has 15 residues. The CDR3 DNA follows: TGTGCCAGTAGTTCCCGGGACAGGGGGGTTCAGCCCCAGCATTTT. Translated, it gives CASSSRDRGVQPQHF.

This clone has a handful of counts. CDR3 bases: TGCGCCAGCAACCGGCGTTGGGGGGGCTACAATGAGCAGTTCTTC. It translates to CASNRRWGGYNEQFF. The V call is TRBV10-1, the J call TRBJ2-1; 7 nucleotides agree with TRBD2. The germline CDR1 and CDR2 sequences are WNHNN and SYGVQD (reference sequence). The length of the CDR3 is 15 residues. After removal of 7 bases from V and 3 bases from J, the junction contained 9 bases not matched to a gene.

This rearrangement joins TRBV7-3 to TRBJ2-6; 8 bases agree with TRBD1. The CDR3 has 18 amino acids. V trimming: 5 bases; J trimming: 0 bases; junction bases outside the gene matches: 9. Germline CDR1 and CDR2: SGHTA and FQGTGA. CDR3 sequence: CASSPLGQAASGANVLTF. The DNA of the CDR3 is TGTGCCAGCAGCCCGCTGGGACAGGCAGCCTCTGGGGCCAACGTCCTGACTTTC.

This rearrangement joins TRBV19 to TRBJ1-1, with TRBD1 matching over 9 bases. Germline CDR1 LNHDA, CDR2 SQIVND (reference sequence). The CDR3 contains 15 residues. Unmatched junction bases numbered 7, after V lost 8 bases and J lost 0 bases. Written as DNA, the CDR3 is TGTGCCAGTTCCGGGACAGGGCCATTGAACACTGAAGCTTTCTTT. It translates to CASSGTGPLNTEAFF. Using reference TRBV19 and TRBJ1-1 for the parts outside the CDR3, the full variable domain is DGGITQSPKYLFRKEGQNVTLSCEQNLNHDAMYWYRQDPGQGLRLIYYSQIVNDFQKGDIAEGYSVSREKKESFPLTVTSAQKNPTAFYLCASSGTGPLNTEAFFGQGTRLTVV.

The chain employs TRBV14 and TRBJ2-3; 8 positions match TRBD1. The germline V gene encodes CDR1 SGHDN and CDR2 FVKESK. The V gene end was trimmed by 4 bases and the J gene end by 4 bases; junction bases not matched to a gene: 7. The length of the CDR3 is 15 residues. In DNA form, the CDR3 reads TGTGCCAGCAGCCCCAGGGGGCCGCGAGCAGATACGCAGTATTTT. Its translation: CASSPRGPRADTQYF.